The present entry profiles one T cell receptor (beta chain) with its context. Its specificity is unknown. The data were taken from a study of glioma-infiltrating T cells after dendritic cell vaccination. Notes on the study in general: Higher pretreatment TIL content predicted longer progression-free time and survival. The cohort had few patients with full blood and tumor sets. Higher TCR clonality did not directly relate to longer survival.

The V and J ends lost 3 bases and 4 bases, in that order; junction bases with no gene match: 7. CDR1 and CDR2 from the germline V gene are SGHTA and FQGNSA. The CDR3 is 15 amino acids. Sequencing used immunoSEQ multiplex PCR; TCRdb keeps in-frame clones, though not all of them. The sample carries approximately 93,000 clones, less than 85% recorded once. Regarding time point: after dendritic cell vaccination, including at tumor progression/relapse. The TCR was taken from a human donor with glioblastoma. This specimen consisted of blood, obtained after dendritic cell vaccination. The chain recombines TRBV7-2 with TRBJ2-7; the match to TRBD2 covers 9 bases. CDR3 sequence (DNA): TGTGCCAGCAGCTTGGGAGGGGGACTAGCTTACGAGCAGTACTTC. Its translation: CASSLGGGLAYEQYF.